The 17 T cell receptor beta chains listed next were all sequenced from one sample in a study of T cell responses to AZD1222 COVID-19 vaccine. Clones were sequenced by immunoSEQ multiplex PCR, and TCRdb holds only the in-frame ones, with some missing. This table holds 150,000 to 200,000 clones, less than 95% found once. The sequences come from peripheral blood, collected on day 0 of AZD1222 vaccination. These receptors were obtained from an adult in good health.

CDR3: CASNPGTGAPGEPNQPQHF. In DNA form, the CDR3 reads TGTGCCAGCAATCCAGGGACAGGGGCCCCGGGCGAGCCCAATCAGCCCCAGCATTTT. The chain employs TRBV6-4 and TRBJ1-5; 10 nucleotides line up with TRBD1. The CDR3 loop spans 19 amino acids. Germline V CDR1 and CDR2: MRHNA, SNTAGT. The V segment lost 7 bases and the J segment 3 bases; nucleotides outside the gene matches: 18.

This chain links TRBV11-1 with TRBJ2-1; the D is unclear. Trimming pared 1 base from V and 5 bases from J, leaving 9 bases between. CDR1 and CDR2 (germline): SGHAT, FQDESV (reference sequence). The CDR3 extends over 14 amino acids. The DNA of the CDR3 is TGTGCCAGCAGCTTAGAGGCCACTAACAATGAGCAGTTCTTC. Translation gives CASSLEATNNEQFF.

The rearrangement links TRBV7-2 to TRBJ2-7, with TRBD1 identical over 9 bases. The CDR3 is made up of 16 amino acids. With 4 bases clipped from V and 0 bases from J, the junction kept 7 bases outside the gene matches. Germline CDR1 SGHTA, CDR2 FQGNSA. The CDR3 region is CASSSRGTGNSYEQYF. The CDR3 coding sequence is TGTGCCAGCAGCTCTCGCGGGACAGGGAACTCCTACGAGCAGTACTTC.

Remarks on this clone: Other DNA sequences in this sample translate to the same CDR3. The chain joins TRBV9 to TRBJ2-2; no clear D gene. Trimming shortened V by 0 bases and J by 5 bases, and 5 bases separated the two germline ends. The CDR3 loop spans 13 amino acids. In germline, CDR1 is SGDLS, CDR2 YYNGEE. CDR3 protein: CASSVAGTGELFF. In DNA, the CDR3 is TGTGCCAGCAGCGTAGCCGGAACCGGGGAGCTGTTTTTT.

This chain links TRBV27 with TRBJ1-5, with 7 bases lining up with TRBD1. The germline gives CDR1 MNHEY, CDR2 SMNVEV (reference sequence). The CDR3 has 16 amino acids. The V segment lost 5 bases and the J segment 4 bases; nucleotides outside the gene matches: 11. The CDR3 spells CASSGEGAPRNQPQHF. CDR3 bases: TGTGCCAGCAGTGGCGAGGGGGCCCCTAGGAATCAGCCCCAGCATTTT.

This chain connects TRBV25-1 to TRBJ1-6, with D unclear. Trimming shortened V by 4 bases and J by 7 bases, and 2 bases separated the two germline ends. This CDR3 comprises 11 residues. Germline assignment: CDR1 MGHDK and CDR2 SYGVNS. The CDR3 DNA sequence: TGTGCCAGCAGTGCCAATTCACCCCTCCACTTT. Protein sequence: CASSANSPLHF.

CDR3 nucleotides: TGCGCCAGCAGCCCAACAGGGGAGTCCTACGAGCAGTACTTC. It yields the protein CASSPTGESYEQYF. The V and J genes are TRBV5-1 and TRBJ2-7; 7 bases line up with TRBD1. Germline CDR1 is SGHRS and CDR2 is YFSETQ. This CDR3 region has 14 residues. The junction had 5 bases not matched to a gene; V was cut back by 4 bases and J by 1 base. The full variable domain, rest sourced from reference TRBV5-1 and TRBJ2-7, is KAGVTQTPRYLIKTRGQQVTLSCSPISGHRSVSWYQQTPGQGLQFLFEYFSETQRNKGNFPGRFSGRQFSNSRSEMNVSTLELGDSALYLCASSPTGESYEQYFGPGTRLTVT.

This chain uses TRBV25-1 with TRBJ1-1; D is unclear. V was trimmed by 2 bases and J by 5 bases, leaving 15 bases between them. CDR1 MGHDK and CDR2 SYGVNS come from the germline V gene. There are 15 residues in the CDR3. The CDR3 bases are TGTGCCAGCAGTGAAGCAAGCGGTCTAACAACTGAAGCTTTCTTT. As protein: CASSEASGLTTEAFF.

The chain carries TRBV28 and TRBJ1-5; 7 bases agree with TRBD1. The CDR3 loop spans 15 amino acids. CDR1 is MDHEN, CDR2 SYDVKM, per germline. Trimming removed 5 bases from V and 5 bases from J; junction bases left unmatched: 9. The CDR3 nucleotides read TGTGCCAGCAGTCCTCCGAGGACAGGTCATCAGCCCCAGCATTTT. As protein: CASSPPRTGHQPQHF.

CDR3 region: CASGTYEQYF. The CDR3 bases are TGTGCCAGTGGGACCTACGAGCAGTACTTC. The chain employs TRBV19 and TRBJ2-7, with D uncertain. Germline values: CDR1 LNHDA, CDR2 SQIVND (reference sequence). This CDR3 region has 10 residues. V dropped 8 bases and J dropped 2 bases, with 4 bases sitting between them. The entire variable domain, with the rest obtained from reference TRBV19 and TRBJ2-7, is as follows: DGGITQSPKYLFRKEGQNVTLSCEQNLNHDAMYWYRQDPGQGLRLIYYSQIVNDFQKGDIAEGYSVSREKKESFPLTVTSAQKNPTAFYLCASGTYEQYFGPGTRLTVT.

The chain has TRBV19 and TRBJ1-2, with 7 bases lining up with TRBD1. The germline CDR1 and CDR2 sequences are LNHDA and SQIVND (reference sequence). The CDR3 is 15 residues long. J gave up 3 bases and V 5 bases, and 9 bases lay outside the gene matches. CDR3 coding DNA: TGTGCCAGTAGTTCAAGGAGCGACAGGGACTATGGCTACACCTTC. Translation: CASSSRSDRDYGYTF.

The gene calls are TRBV19 and TRBJ2-2; 8 bases are a match to TRBD1. Germline loops: CDR1 LNHDA, CDR2 SQIVND (reference sequence). Germline trimming cut 3 bases from V and 3 bases from J; bases unmatched to any gene: 9. The CDR3 loop spans 17 amino acids. For the CDR3, the DNA is TGTGCCAGTAGTATTGGCGCCGGGACAGGATACACCGGGGAGCTGTTTTTT. Translated: CASSIGAGTGYTGELFF.

V gene TRBV7-8 combines with J gene TRBJ1-5; D perhaps matches TRBD1 (5 bases). V was pared by 5 bases and J by 3 bases, with 14 bases between. The germline gives CDR1 SGHVS, CDR2 FQNEAQ. CDR3 length: 15 amino acids. The CDR3 bases are TGTGCCAGCAGCCCACAAGGGGTCCCCAATCAGCCCCAGCATTTT. This encodes CASSPQGVPNQPQHF. Combining the CDR3 with reference TRBV7-8 and TRBJ1-5 gives the whole variable domain GAGVSQSPRYKVAKRGQDVALRCDPISGHVSLFWYQQALGQGPEFLTYFQNEAQLDKSGLPSDRFFAERPEGSVSTLKIQRTQQEDSAVYLCASSPQGVPNQPQHFGDGTRLSIL.

The chain recombines TRBV13 with TRBJ1-3; D unclear. V was shortened by 5 bases and J by 0 bases, with 14 bases between the two germline ends. There are 16 residues in the CDR3. Germline V gene data show CDR1 as PRHDT and CDR2 as FYEKMQ (reference sequence). CDR3 sequence (DNA): TGTGCCAGCAGCCCCGCCCAAGGCTTCTCTGGAAACACCATATATTTT. This codes for CASSPAQGFSGNTIYF. The variable domain in full, completed from reference TRBV13 and TRBJ1-3, reads AAGVIQSPRHLIKEKRETATLKCYPIPRHDTVYWYQQGPGQDPQFLISFYEKMQSDKGSIPDRFSAQQFSDYHSELNMSSLELGDSALYFCASSPAQGFSGNTIYFGEGSWLTVV.

V is TRBV5-4 and J is TRBJ1-5, with 7 bases that match TRBD1. The CDR3 is 14 amino acids. The V gene's germline CDR1 is SGHNT and CDR2 YYREEE (reference sequence). V shed 0 bases, J shed 4 bases, and the junction held 1 base outside the gene matches. This CDR3 is CASSLGGQNQPQHF. For the CDR3, the DNA is TGTGCCAGCAGCTTGGGGGGACAGAATCAGCCCCAGCATTTT.

The chain employs TRBV13 and TRBJ2-2; 11 nucleotides align to TRBD2. Per germline, CDR1 PRHDT and CDR2 FYEKMQ (reference sequence). The CDR3 spans 18 residues. J gave up 6 bases and V 5 bases, and 14 bases lay outside the gene matches. CDR3 loop: CASSPDPPSGGFSGELFF. The CDR3 coding sequence is TGTGCCAGCAGCCCCGACCCCCCTAGCGGGGGGTTTTCCGGGGAGCTGTTTTTT.

For the CDR3, the DNA is TGTGCCAGCAGTGACATACAGGGTTTTAATGAAAAACTGTTTTTT. Translation gives CASSDIQGFNEKLFF. V is TRBV6-1 and J is TRBJ1-4; possible D gene TRBD1, 6 bases. Trimming took 3 bases from V and 4 from J, leaving 12 bases between them. The CDR3 is 15 amino acids. CDR1 and CDR2 from the germline V gene are MNHNS and SASEGT.